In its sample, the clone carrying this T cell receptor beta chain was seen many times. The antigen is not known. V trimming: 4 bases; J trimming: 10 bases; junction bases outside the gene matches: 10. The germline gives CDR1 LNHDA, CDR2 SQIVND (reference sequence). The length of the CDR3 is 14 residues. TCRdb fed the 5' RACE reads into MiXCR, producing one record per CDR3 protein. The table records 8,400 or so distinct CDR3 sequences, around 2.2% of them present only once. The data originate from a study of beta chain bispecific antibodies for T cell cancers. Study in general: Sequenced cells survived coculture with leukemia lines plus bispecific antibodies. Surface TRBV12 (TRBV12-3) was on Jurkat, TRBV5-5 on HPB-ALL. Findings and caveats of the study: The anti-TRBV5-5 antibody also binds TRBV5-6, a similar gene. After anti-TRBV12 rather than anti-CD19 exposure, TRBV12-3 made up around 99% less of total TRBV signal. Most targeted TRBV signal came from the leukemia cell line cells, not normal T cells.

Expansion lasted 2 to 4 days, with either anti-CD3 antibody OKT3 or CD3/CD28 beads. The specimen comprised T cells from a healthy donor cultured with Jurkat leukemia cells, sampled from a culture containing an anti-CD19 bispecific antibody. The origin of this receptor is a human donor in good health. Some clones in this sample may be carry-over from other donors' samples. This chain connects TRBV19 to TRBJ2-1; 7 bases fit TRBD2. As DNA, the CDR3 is TGTGCCAGTAGTACTATAGCGGGTGGACGGGAGCAGTTCTTC. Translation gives CASSTIAGGREQFF.